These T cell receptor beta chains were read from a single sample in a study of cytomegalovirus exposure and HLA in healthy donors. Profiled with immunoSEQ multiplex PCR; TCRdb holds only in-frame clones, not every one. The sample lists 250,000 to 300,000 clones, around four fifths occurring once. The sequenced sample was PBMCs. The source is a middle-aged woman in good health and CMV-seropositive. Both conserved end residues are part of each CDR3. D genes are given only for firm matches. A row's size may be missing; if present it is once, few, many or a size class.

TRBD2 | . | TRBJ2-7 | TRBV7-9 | CSSSQTSGASYEQYF | TGTTCCAGCAGCCAAACGAGCGGGGCATCCTACGAGCAGTACTTC
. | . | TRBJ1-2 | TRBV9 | CASSPLSLQGGYGYTF | TGTGCCAGCAGCCCCCTATCTCTACAGGGCGGCTATGGCTACACCTTC
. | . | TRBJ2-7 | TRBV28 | CASSPGGYEQYF | TGTGCCAGCAGTCCCGGAGGCTACGAGCAGTACTTC
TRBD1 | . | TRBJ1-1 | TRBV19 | CASIGQGNTEAFF | TGTGCCAGTATAGGACAGGGGAACACTGAAGCTTTCTTT
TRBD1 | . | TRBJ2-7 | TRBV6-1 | CASSRPGQSSYEQYF | TGTGCCAGCAGCCGGCCGGGACAGAGCTCCTACGAGCAGTACTTC
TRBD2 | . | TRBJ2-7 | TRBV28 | CASLADPYEQYF | TGTGCCAGCCTAGCGGACCCCTACGAGCAGTACTTC
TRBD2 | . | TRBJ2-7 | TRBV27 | CASIKTGLRAGGYYEQYF | TGTGCCAGCATCAAGACAGGCTTAAGGGCGGGGGGCTACTACGAGCAGTACTTC
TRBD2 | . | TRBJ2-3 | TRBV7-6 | CASSSAGGPQETDTQYF | TGTGCCAGCAGCTCCGCGGGAGGGCCGCAAGAGACAGATACGCAGTATTTT
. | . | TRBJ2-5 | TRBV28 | CASSLQDFEETQYF | TGTGCCAGCAGTTTACAGGATTTCGAAGAGACCCAGTACTTC
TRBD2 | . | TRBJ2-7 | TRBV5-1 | CASSLGRGGAYEQYF | TGCGCCAGCAGCTTGGGACGGGGGGGAGCCTACGAGCAGTACTTC
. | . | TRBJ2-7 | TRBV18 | CASSKGLGGSYEQYF | TGTGCCAGCTCAAAAGGACTCGGCGGGTCCTACGAGCAGTACTTC
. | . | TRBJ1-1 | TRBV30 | CAWSKGSTEAFF | TGTGCCTGGAGTAAAGGGAGCACTGAAGCTTTCTTT
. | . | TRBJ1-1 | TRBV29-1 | CSAHRAASGTEAFF | TGCAGCGCCCACCGGGCCGCCTCGGGGACTGAAGCTTTCTTT
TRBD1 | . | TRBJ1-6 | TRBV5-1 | CASSWTAGQGRSPLHF | TGCGCCAGCAGCTGGACCGCGGGACAGGGGCGCTCACCCCTCCACTTT
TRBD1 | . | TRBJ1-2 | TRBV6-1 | CASSSSGTAYYGYTF | TGTGCCAGCAGTTCGTCCGGGACAGCTTACTATGGCTACACCTTC
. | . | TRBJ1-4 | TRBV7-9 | CASSLGAGNEKLFF | TGTGCCAGCAGCCTGGGGGCAGGGAATGAAAAACTGTTTTTT
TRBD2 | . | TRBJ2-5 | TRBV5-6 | CASSLATSGSLETQYF | TGTGCCAGCAGCTTGGCCACTAGCGGGAGCCTCGAGACCCAGTACTTC
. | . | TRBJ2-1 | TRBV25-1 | CASSDLRGSAKEEQFF | TGTGCCAGCAGTGACCTACGGGGGAGCGCCAAGGAGGAGCAGTTCTTC
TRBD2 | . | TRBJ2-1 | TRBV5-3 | CARSLPSGRANGEQFF | TGTGCCAGAAGCTTGCCTAGCGGGAGGGCCAACGGTGAGCAGTTCTTC
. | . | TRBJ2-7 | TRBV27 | CASRRQGTYEQYF | TGTGCCAGCAGAAGGCAGGGTACCTACGAGCAGTACTTC
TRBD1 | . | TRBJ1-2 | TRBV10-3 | CAIGGQPNYGYTF | TGTGCCATCGGGGGACAGCCTAACTATGGCTACACCTTC
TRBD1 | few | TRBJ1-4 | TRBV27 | CASSNSVPGQGNSNEKLFF | TGTGCCAGCAGTAACTCTGTACCGGGACAGGGCAACTCTAATGAAAAACTGTTTTTT
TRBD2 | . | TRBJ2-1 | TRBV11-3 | CASSPPGLAGNEQFF | TGTGCCAGCAGCCCCCCAGGACTAGCGGGCAATGAGCAGTTCTTC
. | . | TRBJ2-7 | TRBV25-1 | CASSEGGGYEQYF | TGTGCCAGCAGTGAAGGGGGCGGATACGAGCAGTACTTC
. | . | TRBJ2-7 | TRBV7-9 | CASSLGQGPEQYF | TGTGCCAGCAGCTTAGGTCAGGGCCCAGAGCAGTACTTC
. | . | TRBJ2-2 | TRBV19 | CASSPRDSLTGELFF | TGTGCCAGTAGTCCGCGGGACAGCCTCACCGGGGAGCTGTTTTTT
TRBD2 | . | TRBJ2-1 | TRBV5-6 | CASRHPGTTYNEQFF | TGTGCCAGCAGACACCCCGGGACTACCTACAATGAGCAGTTCTTC
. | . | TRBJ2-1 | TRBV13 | CASGGTTQIRNEQFF | TGTGCCAGCGGAGGGACGACGCAAATACGCAATGAGCAGTTCTTC
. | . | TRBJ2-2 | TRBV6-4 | CASSVAVNTGELFF | TGTGCCAGCAGTGTGGCGGTAAACACCGGGGAGCTGTTTTTT
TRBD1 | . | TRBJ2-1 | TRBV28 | CASSRQGVPNEQFF | TGTGCCAGCAGCAGACAGGGGGTCCCAAATGAGCAGTTCTTC
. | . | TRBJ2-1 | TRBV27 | CASSPIGGGGTEQFF | TGTGCCAGCAGCCCTATAGGAGGAGGAGGGACGGAGCAGTTCTTC
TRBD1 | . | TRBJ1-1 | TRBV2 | CASSGQGGRGTEAFF | TGTGCCAGCAGTGGACAGGGGGGAAGGGGAACTGAAGCTTTCTTT
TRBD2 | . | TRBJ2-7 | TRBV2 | CASSEASLRGDSYEQYF | TGTGCCAGCAGTGAAGCCTCTTTGCGGGGGGACTCCTACGAGCAGTACTTC
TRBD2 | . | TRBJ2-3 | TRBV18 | CASSPRDVGLAGDTQYF | TGTGCCAGCTCACCACGTGATGTAGGGCTAGCGGGGGATACGCAGTATTTT
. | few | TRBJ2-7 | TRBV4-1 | CASSQGTPYEQYF | TGCGCCAGCAGCCAAGGGACACCGTACGAGCAGTACTTC
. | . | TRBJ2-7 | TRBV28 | CASRETRISYEQYF | TGTGCCAGCAGGGAGACGAGGATATCCTACGAGCAGTACTTC
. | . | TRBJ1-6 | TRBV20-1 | CSVQGGSPLHF | TGCAGTGTCCAGGGAGGTTCACCCCTCCACTTT
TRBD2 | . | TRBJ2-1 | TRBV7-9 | CASSLGLAGYNEQFF | TGTGCCAGCAGCTTAGGGCTAGCGGGGTACAATGAGCAGTTCTTC
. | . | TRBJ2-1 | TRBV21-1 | CASSQRDNEQFF | TGTGCCAGCAGCCAGCGGGACAATGAGCAGTTCTTC
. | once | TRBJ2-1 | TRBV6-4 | CASSETGYEQFF | TGTGCCAGCAGTGAAACAGGCTATGAGCAGTTCTTC
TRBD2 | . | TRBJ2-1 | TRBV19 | CASSLKPGLAVSEQFF | TGTGCCAGTAGTCTAAAACCGGGACTAGCTGTGAGTGAGCAGTTCTTC